The clone carrying this TCR beta chain was counted only a few times. Its cognate antigen is unknown. These data belong to a study of T cell repertoires in cytomegalovirus infection. Study details: Epitope selection comprised recently identified HLA-C-restricted CMV epitopes and well-studied HLA-B-restricted CMV epitopes. An indication of both CMV infection and matching HLA type came from public TCR beta signatures.

The CDR3 spans 14 residues. Germline values: CDR1 MDHEN, CDR2 SYDVKM. V was cut by 5 bases and J by 2 bases, with 12 bases left in between. TCRdb ran MiXCR on the reads and lists one entry per CDR3 protein. This table has about half a million distinct CDR3 sequences, about 33% appearing once. Study-level results: People with CMV and the relevant HLA were identified by cumulative public TCR beta family frequency. It was HLA-C-restricted CMV-specific TCR beta clonotypes that dominated the response ex vivo.

This sequence joins TRBV28 and TRBJ2-5, with D uncertain. The sequencing here drew on cultured PBMCs, taken from culture after CMV antigen stimulation. The sequence was obtained from a human donor in good health (CMV status not recorded). Some clones in this sample may be carry-over from other donors' samples. CDR3 nucleotides: TGTGCCAGCAGTAGCCCAGTGCTTCAAGAGACCCAGTACTTC. This codes for CASSSPVLQETQYF.